The source of this TCR beta chain is a study of blood T cell repertoires in COVID-19. This clone was counted between two and nine times. In the original workflow: The assay estimated nucleated cells by amplifying reference gene primers. The assay was immunoSEQ multiplex PCR, and TCRdb's table has in-frame clones only and misses some. V, J and clone size were drawn from that table, and D and trimming were deduced from the DNA. Counted here are under 200,000 clones, about four fifths occurring once; the ten biggest clones make up roughly 20%. The CDR3 contains 14 residues. CDR1 is KGHSH, CDR2 LQKENI, per germline. Trimming took 4 bases from V and 3 from J; bases not matched to a gene: 1.

Specimen: peripheral blood. The source of this sequence is a woman aged 70-85 years who had recovered from COVID-19. The chain couples TRBV18 to TRBJ1-1, with 11 positions matching TRBD1. The chain's CDR3 is CASSRGQGDTEAFF. The CDR3 DNA sequence: TGTGCCAGCTCACGGGGACAGGGGGACACTGAAGCTTTCTTT.